These 5 T cell receptor beta chains came from one sample sequenced in a study of molecular identifiers for immune sequencing clone quantification. TCRdb reprocessed the PCR reads with MiXCR, giving one entry per CDR3 protein. Found here are 350,000 or so distinct CDR3 sequences, roughly a fifth of them singletons; the top ten hold roughly 0.86%. The sequenced material came from naive CD8+ T cells from blood, with Jurkat cell RNA spiked in. Regarding subset: FACS-sorted CD8+CD4-CCR7+CD45RA+ naive T cells. These receptors came from a human donor in good health. Some libraries in this study had Jurkat cell RNA spiked in.

A note on this clonotype: The junction shows a germline mismatch at one end, possibly a read error. V is TRBV7-6 and J is TRBJ2-2, with D perhaps TRBD2 (5 bases). From germline, CDR1 is SGHVS and CDR2 FNYEAQ. There are 14 residues in the CDR3. The CDR3 DNA is TGTGCCAGCAGCCGGTCCGGCAGCACCGGGGAGTTGTTTTTT. Translated, it gives CASSRSGSTGELFF. Filled out from reference TRBV7-6 and TRBJ2-2, the complete variable domain reads GAGVSQSPRYKVTKRGQDVALRCDPISGHVSLYWYRQALGQGPEFLTYFNYEAQQDKSGLPNDRFSAERPEGSISTLTIQRTEQRDSAMYRCASSRSGSTGELFFGEGSRLTVL.

The chain carries TRBV11-3 and TRBJ2-3; possibly TRBD2 for D (5 bases). Germline values: CDR1 SGHNT, CDR2 YENEEA. V lost 2 bases to trimming and J lost 1 base, with 16 bases between them. This CDR3 is built from 17 residues. The CDR3 sequence: CASSLPYEGWGTDTQYF. The DNA for the CDR3 is TGTGCCAGCAGCTTACCGTATGAGGGCTGGGGCACAGATACGCAGTATTTT.

At least ten counts were recorded for this clonotype. V is TRBV29-1 and J is TRBJ2-7; TRBD2 aligns across 13 bases. Germline CDR1 is SQVTM and CDR2 is ANQGSEA. This CDR3 region has 15 residues. The V segment lost 1 base and the J segment 4 bases; nucleotides outside the gene matches: 4. CDR3 region: CSVEVLAGGPYEQYF. CDR3 DNA sequence: TGCAGCGTTGAAGTACTAGCGGGAGGGCCTTACGAGCAGTACTTC.

Comment on this clonotype: This may be a read error, as it is one base from a much larger clone. V usage is TRBV30 and J usage is TRBJ1-1; 12 bases are shared with TRBD1. This CDR3 region has 16 residues. CDR1 is GTSNPN and CDR2 is SVGIG in the germline V gene (reference sequence). The CDR3, as DNA: TGTGTCGGAAAGGGACAGGGGGCAGGTATGAACACTGAAGCTTTCTTT. Residues: CVGKGQGAGMNTEAFF.

This clonotype has a count of ten or more. This chain links TRBV28 with TRBJ2-5, with a weak D call TRBD2 (5 bases). The CDR3 has 15 residues. Germline CDR1 and CDR2: MDHEN and SYDVKM. Trimming removed 6 bases at V and 2 bases at J, with 16 bases between. CDR3: CASSSLLSGQETQYF. DNA of the CDR3: TGTGCCAGCAGCAGTTTACTCTCGGGACAAGAGACCCAGTACTTC. Variable domain in full (rest from reference TRBV28 and TRBJ2-5): DVKVTQSSRYLVKRTGEKVFLECVQDMDHENMFWYRQDPGLGLRLIYFSYDVKMKEKGDIPEGYSVSREKKERFSLILESASTNQTSMYLCASSSLLSGQETQYFGPGTRLLVL.